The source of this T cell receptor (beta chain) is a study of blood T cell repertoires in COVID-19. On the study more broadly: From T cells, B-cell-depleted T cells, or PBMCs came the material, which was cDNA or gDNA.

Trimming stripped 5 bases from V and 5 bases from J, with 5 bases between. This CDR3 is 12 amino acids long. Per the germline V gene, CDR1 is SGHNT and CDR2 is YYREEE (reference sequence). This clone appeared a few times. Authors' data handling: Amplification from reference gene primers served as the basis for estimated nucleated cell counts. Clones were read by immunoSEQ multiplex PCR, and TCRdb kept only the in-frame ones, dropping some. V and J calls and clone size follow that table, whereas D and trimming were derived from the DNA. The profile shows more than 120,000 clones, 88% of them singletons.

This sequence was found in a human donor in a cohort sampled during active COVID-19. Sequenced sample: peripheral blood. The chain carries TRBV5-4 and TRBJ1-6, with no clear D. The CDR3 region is CASRVDNSPLHF. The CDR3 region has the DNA TGTGCCAGCAGGGTAGATAATTCACCCCTCCACTTT.